This TCR beta chain was recorded in a study of Ad26.COV2.S vaccination and SARS-CoV-2 variants. Study-level background: Donor was in the COV1001 Ad26.COV2.S trial arm.

Findings and limits, study-wide: Greater spike-specific TCR breadth was seen in vaccine recipients than in placebo recipients. With respect to non-spike TCR breadth, vaccine and placebo recipients were similar.

Libraries were prepared by immunoSEQ multiplex PCR; TCRdb keeps only in-frame clonotypes and omits some of them. This sample carries around 450,000 clones, over 75% of them seen once, and the ten largest clones take 3.6%. The treatment here: 15 to 20 received Ad26.COV2.S at low or high dose, single or two shots; roughly 5 received placebo; per-sample allocation not given. Collection of samples fell on day 63 after the first vaccine or placebo injection. Ad26 vector vaccine expressed Wuhan-strain SARS-CoV-2 spike. The V gene lost 5 bases and the J gene lost 3 bases, with 20 bases spanning the gap. The CDR3 extends over 17 amino acids. The V gene's germline CDR1 is SEHNR and CDR2 FQNEAQ (reference sequence). With regard to this clone: The target antigen is unknown.

The sequence was collected from a person aged 18-60 years who received the Ad26.COV2.S COVID-19 vaccine or a placebo. The sequencing used peripheral blood, collected in a trial of Ad26.COV2.S vaccine versus placebo. The chain joins TRBV7-9 to TRBJ1-5; a weak D match, TRBD1 (6 bases). In nucleotides, the CDR3 is TGTGCCAGCAGCGTCATTCGGGGGGCAGGGGTCAATCAGCCCCAGCATTTT. This codes for CASSVIRGAGVNQPQHF.